The 25 T cell receptor beta chains in this list originate from one sample, sequenced in a study of blood T cell repertoires in COVID-19. TCRdb's table, derived via immunoSEQ multiplex PCR, lists solely in-frame clones and lacks some. The table lists about 200,000 clones, over 80% of them singletons. Sequencing used peripheral blood. The receptor source for this set is a man aged 35-49 years with acute or convalescent COVID-19.

The rearrangement links TRBV20-1 to TRBJ1-5; D is possibly TRBD1 (5 bases). The CDR3 runs 15 residues. The V gene's germline CDR1 is DFQATT and CDR2 SNEGSKA (reference sequence). V was shortened by 3 bases and J by 5 bases, with 17 bases between the two germline ends. The chain's CDR3 is CSASPAGGDDQPQHF. DNA for the CDR3: TGCAGTGCTAGTCCTGCGGGGGGAGACGATCAGCCCCAGCATTTT.

This clone has just a few counts. The chain employs TRBV5-1 and TRBJ2-7, with 7 bases that match TRBD1. J was trimmed by 2 bases and V by 3 bases; bases with no gene match: 11. The germline gives CDR1 SGHRS, CDR2 YFSETQ. This CDR3 spans 16 amino acids. This CDR3 reads CASSSSRPGQTYEQYF. Written as DNA, the CDR3 is TGCGCCAGCAGCTCTAGCCGGCCGGGACAGACCTACGAGCAGTACTTC.

The sample holds one count of this clone. This chain uses TRBV11-3 with TRBJ2-1, with D perhaps matching TRBD2 (6 bases). This CDR3 is built from 13 residues. V gave up 1 base and J gave up 13 bases, with 14 bases separating them. Germline CDR1 is SGHNT and CDR2 is YENEEA. This CDR3 is CASSLVEAGTQFF. DNA of the CDR3: TGTGCCAGCAGCTTAGTGGAGGCCGGGACTCAGTTCTTC.

The J gene is TRBJ2-1, the V gene TRBV11-2, with 12 bases identical to TRBD2. The CDR3 contains 16 residues. V dropped 4 bases and J dropped 9; count of bases not matched to a gene: 10. Per the germline V gene, CDR1 is SGHAT and CDR2 is FQNNGV. CDR3 region: CASSSYLAGGPLEQFF. The CDR3 DNA is TGTGCCAGCAGCTCATACCTAGCGGGAGGGCCTCTTGAGCAGTTCTTC. Filled out from reference TRBV11-2 and TRBJ2-1, the complete variable domain reads EAGVAQSPRYKIIEKRQSVAFWCNPISGHATLYWYQQILGQGPKLLIQFQNNGVVDDSQLPKDRFSAERLKGVDSTLKIQPAKLEDSAVYLCASSSYLAGGPLEQFFGPGTRLTVL.

V and J are TRBV10-3 and TRBJ2-3; D remains unclear. CDR1 and CDR2 from the germline V gene are ENHRY and SYGVKD. Trimming cost V 3 bases and J 4 bases, with 11 bases left between them. The CDR3 contains 14 residues. The CDR3 is CAISDGPVADTQYF. The CDR3 nucleotides read TGTGCCATCAGTGATGGGCCAGTCGCAGATACGCAGTATTTT.

The genes are TRBV6-2 or TRBV6-3 and TRBJ2-1, with 15 bases fitting TRBD2. Germline CDR1 reads MNHEY; CDR2 reads SVGEGT. The trim removed 5 bases at V and 7 bases at J, leaving 21 bases unmatched. There are 21 residues in the CDR3. The CDR3 DNA reads as TGTGCCAGCAGTGGGACTAGCGGGAGGCAATATTACGATCTCGGGGTGAATGAGCAGTTCTTC. Residues: CASSGTSGRQYYDLGVNEQFF.

The CDR3 is CASSTQMAGELFF. CDR3 in DNA: TGTGCCAGTAGTACCCAGATGGCCGGGGAGCTGTTTTTT. The rearrangement joins TRBV19 to TRBJ2-2; no clear D. This CDR3 comprises 13 residues. From germline, CDR1 is LNHDA and CDR2 SQIVND (reference sequence). Trimming took off 4 bases at V and 6 bases at J, with 9 bases between the two ends.

CDR3 DNA sequence: TGTGCCAGCAGCCCCTCCGAGACATATTCAAGCTCCTACAATGAGCAGTTCTTC. Residues: CASSPSETYSSSYNEQFF. The chain joins TRBV13 to TRBJ2-1; D is unclear. This CDR3 region has 18 residues. With 5 bases removed from V and 0 bases from J, the gap between germline ends came to 20 bases. Per the germline V gene, CDR1 is PRHDT and CDR2 is FYEKMQ (reference sequence).

The chain is built from TRBV7-2 and TRBJ1-5; 7 nucleotides align to TRBD1. The V segment lost 1 base and the J segment 5 bases; nucleotides outside the gene matches: 5. The CDR3 length is 15 residues. Germline V gives CDR1 SGHTA, CDR2 FQGNSA. The CDR3 here is CASSLDQGDHQPQHF. As DNA, the CDR3 is TGTGCCAGCAGCTTAGACCAGGGGGATCATCAGCCCCAGCATTTT.

The chain combines TRBV5-1 with TRBJ2-1; TRBD2 matches 8 bases. Germline V lookup: CDR1 SGHRS, CDR2 YFSETQ. J was trimmed by 8 bases and V by 5 bases; bases with no gene match: 9. The CDR3 is made up of 14 amino acids. The CDR3, as DNA: TGCGCCAGCAGAAGAGCGGGAGAGGCGGATGAGCAGTTCTTC. This sequence encodes CASRRAGEADEQFF.

V gene TRBV7-9 combines with J gene TRBJ2-5; a weak D match, TRBD1 (6 bases). Trimming left V 4 bases short and J 5 bases short, with 8 bases between. This CDR3 has 12 residues. CDR1 is SEHNR, CDR2 FQNEAQ, per germline (reference sequence). CDR3 region: CASSYQGETQYF. In DNA, the CDR3 is TGTGCCAGCAGCTACCAGGGGGAGACCCAGTACTTC.

Points on this clone: Other DNA sequences in the sample encode the same CDR3. The chain has TRBV3-1 (or the pseudogene TRBV3-2) and TRBJ1-1, with a weak D call TRBD1 (5 bases). V was pared by 1 base and J by 3 bases, with 6 bases between. Germline V gene sequence: CDR1 LGHDT, CDR2 YNNKEL (reference sequence). This CDR3 spans 13 amino acids. The CDR3 protein is CASSQGRDTEAFF. As DNA, the CDR3 is TGTGCCAGCAGCCAAGGCAGGGACACTGAAGCTTTCTTT.

This chain joins TRBV27 and TRBJ2-2, with D tentatively TRBD2 (6 bases). Germline V gives CDR1 MNHEY, CDR2 SMNVEV (reference sequence). V lost 8 bases, J lost 5 bases, and 18 bases lay in between. The CDR3 sequence is 15 residues long. The CDR3: CASSVGLRRTGELFF. CDR3 bases: TGTGCCAGCTCGGTGGGACTCCGGAGAACCGGGGAGCTGTTTTTT.

The genes are TRBV9 and TRBJ2-1; 12 bases agree with TRBD2. The V gene end was trimmed by 0 bases and the J gene end by 8 bases; junction bases not matched to a gene: 6. This CDR3 has 16 residues. The germline gives CDR1 SGDLS, CDR2 YYNGEE. Here the CDR3 DNA reads TGTGCCAGCAGCGTAGACTGGACTAGCGGGACCGATGAGCAGTTCTTC. This encodes CASSVDWTSGTDEQFF.

CDR3 in DNA: TGTGCCACCAGTGACACCGGGGGAGAGTGGGATGAGCAGTTCTTC. It specifies CATSDTGGEWDEQFF. The chain joins TRBV24-1 to TRBJ2-1; the D gene is possibly TRBD2 (6 bases). CDR1 is KGHDR and CDR2 is SFDVKD in the germline V gene. The length of the CDR3 is 15 residues. The V gene lost 4 bases and the J gene lost 8 bases, with 17 bases spanning the gap.

This chain links TRBV5-6 with TRBJ1-5; no firm D call. The CDR3 is made up of 14 amino acids. With 2 bases removed from V and 0 bases from J, the gap between germline ends came to 6 bases. From germline, CDR1 is SGHDT and CDR2 YYEEEE. CDR3 loop: CASSFQNSNQPQHF. The CDR3 DNA reads as TGTGCCAGCAGCTTCCAGAATAGCAATCAGCCCCAGCATTTT. The variable domain in full, with the rest retrieved from reference TRBV5-6 and TRBJ1-5, is DAGVTQSPTHLIKTRGQQVTLRCSPKSGHDTVSWYQQALGQGPQFIFQYYEEEERQRGNFPDRFSGHQFPNYSSELNVNALLLGDSALYLCASSFQNSNQPQHFGDGTRLSIL.

V gene TRBV10-2 combines with J gene TRBJ2-3; D is unresolved. The V end was cut by 11 bases, the J end by 6 bases, with 21 bases between. CDR1 WSHSY and CDR2 SAAADI come from the germline V gene. CDR3 length: 14 residues. CDR3 nucleotide sequence: TGCGCCGGATCAGACGACTTGTCCCCGGATACGCAGTATTTT. Translation gives CAGSDDLSPDTQYF.

V usage is TRBV7-9 and J usage is TRBJ2-3, with 9 bases fitting TRBD1. Trimming took 5 bases from V and 1 from J; bases not matched to a gene: 4. The CDR3 sequence is 15 residues long. CDR1 and CDR2 from the germline V gene are SEHNR and FQNEAQ (reference sequence). The CDR3 DNA follows: TGTGCCAGCAGCGGGCGGGACAGGGGCACAGATACGCAGTATTTT. Its translation is CASSGRDRGTDTQYF. Using reference TRBV7-9 and TRBJ2-3 for the parts outside the CDR3, the full variable domain is DTGVSQNPRHKITKRGQNVTFRCDPISEHNRLYWYRQTLGQGPEFLTYFQNEAQLEKSRLLSDRFSAERPKGSFSTLEIQRTEQGDSAMYLCASSGRDRGTDTQYFGPGTRLTVL.

The rearrangement joins TRBV11-2 to TRBJ1-6, with TRBD1 matching 7 bases. CDR3 length: 15 amino acids. V shed 8 bases and J 4 bases; nucleotides not matched to a gene: 8. CDR1 and CDR2 from the germline V gene are SGHAT and FQNNGV. This chain's CDR3 is CASSARQGYNSPLHF. CDR3 bases: TGTGCCAGCTCCGCCCGACAGGGTTATAATTCACCCCTCCACTTT.

The V gene is TRBV7-2, the J gene TRBJ1-5; 7 nucleotides line up with TRBD1. V was clipped by 6 bases and J by 6 bases; unmatched bases: 5. Per germline, CDR1 SGHTA and CDR2 FQGNSA. The CDR3 extends over 13 amino acids. The CDR3 DNA follows: TGTGCCAGCAGGCAGGGGGAAGGTCAGCCCCAGCATTTT. It yields the protein CASRQGEGQPQHF. Supplemented by reference TRBV7-2 and TRBJ1-5, the full variable domain reads GAGVSQSPSNKVTEKGKDVELRCDPISGHTALYWYRQSLGQGLEFLIYFQGNSAPDKSGLPSDRFSAERTGGSVSTLTIQRTQQEDSAVYLCASRQGEGQPQHFGDGTRLSIL.

J is TRBJ2-4 and V is TRBV7-2; 9 nucleotides align to TRBD2. Germline trimming cut 0 bases from V and 4 bases from J; bases unmatched to any gene: 7. The length of the CDR3 is 17 residues. CDR1 and CDR2 (germline): SGHTA, FQGNSA. CDR3 protein: CASSLAPVAGEKNIQYF. In DNA, the CDR3 is TGTGCCAGCAGCTTAGCCCCTGTAGCGGGAGAAAAAAACATTCAGTACTTC.

This chain joins TRBV4-1 and TRBJ1-2, with TRBD1 matching over 8 bases. This CDR3 comprises 15 residues. Germline CDR1 is MGHRA and CDR2 is YSYEKL. Trimming cost V 3 bases and J 4 bases; bases outside gene matches: 7. The CDR3 sequence: CASSQGRGTGYGYTF. CDR3 coding DNA: TGCGCCAGCAGCCAGGGACGGGGGACAGGCTATGGCTACACCTTC.

The chain links TRBV10-3 to TRBJ1-1; 8 bases align to TRBD1. This CDR3 contains 14 residues. The ends lost 6 bases at V and 5 bases at J; junction bases unmatched: 8. From germline, CDR1 is ENHRY and CDR2 SYGVKD. CDR3 loop: CAIRAQTGETEAFF. CDR3 nucleotides: TGTGCCATCAGGGCCCAGACAGGGGAGACTGAAGCTTTCTTT.

The chain links TRBV7-3 to TRBJ2-2; a weak D match, TRBD1 (6 bases). V lost 5 bases, J lost 2 bases, and 9 bases lay in between. The CDR3 extends over 14 amino acids. Germline V lookup: CDR1 SGHTA, CDR2 FQGTGA. CDR3 protein: CASSEDSNTGELFF. The DNA for the CDR3 is TGTGCCAGCAGCGAGGACAGTAACACCGGGGAGCTGTTTTTT.

This sequence joins TRBV18 and TRBJ1-1; D perhaps matches TRBD1 (5 bases). With 3 bases removed from V and 0 bases from J, the gap between germline ends came to 5 bases. The CDR3 spans 13 residues. CDR1 is KGHSH and CDR2 is LQKENI in the germline V gene. The CDR3 nucleotides read TGTGCCAGCTCACCGGACATGAACACTGAAGCTTTCTTT. Amino acid sequence: CASSPDMNTEAFF.